These 17 T cell receptor beta chains originate from one sample sequenced in a study of CD4 T cells in relation to SARS-CoV-2 and coronaviruses. Assay: immunoSEQ multiplex PCR; the TCRdb copy retains only in-frame clones and omits some. The sample has approximately 50,000 clones, approximately 90% seen once. Sequencing was performed on naive CD4+ T cells from PBMCs. Subset noted: naive CD4+ T cells isolated by negative enrichment. These receptors were collected from an adult with COVID-19.

This clone was detected only once. V usage is TRBV10-3 and J usage is TRBJ2-2; D possibly corresponds to TRBD1 (5 bases). V lost 0 bases, J lost 4 bases, and 12 bases lay in between. This CDR3 has 16 residues. Germline V gene data show CDR1 as ENHRY and CDR2 as SYGVKD. The CDR3: CAISESISQGTGELFF. The CDR3 bases are TGTGCCATCAGTGAGTCTATTAGTCAGGGCACCGGGGAGCTGTTTTTT.

CDR3 loop: CASSLGGTDTQYF. CDR3 nucleotides: TGCGCCAGCAGCCTAGGGGGCACAGATACGCAGTATTTT. V usage is TRBV23-1 and J usage is TRBJ2-3; possibly TRBD1 for D (5 bases). TRBV23-1 is assigned to the ORF class and has an uncertain function. This CDR3 comprises 13 residues. The V gene lost 6 bases and the J gene lost 1 base, with 8 bases spanning the gap.

The chain recombines TRBV2 with TRBJ1-2, with 9 positions matching TRBD1. Germline CDR1 is SNHLY and CDR2 is FYNNEI. The CDR3 is 14 residues long. Trimming removed 5 bases from V and 7 bases from J; junction bases left unmatched: 8. The CDR3 DNA is TGTGCCAGCAGTCCAGTACAGGGGGCCGGTGGCTACACCTTC. This translates into CASSPVQGAGGYTF.

There are a few counts of this clone. The chain has TRBV7-9 and TRBJ1-5; D is ambiguous. Trimming pared 5 bases from V and 4 bases from J, leaving 6 bases between. The CDR3 extends over 12 amino acids. Per the germline V gene, CDR1 is SEHNR and CDR2 is FQNEAQ (reference sequence). The CDR3 protein is CASSPPNQPQHF. CDR3 nucleotides: TGTGCCAGCAGCCCTCCTAATCAGCCCCAGCATTTT.

About this clone: Within the sample, other DNA sequences also encode this same CDR3. The CDR3 DNA follows: TGCGCCAGCAGCGGTACTAGCGGTAGCACAGATACGCAGTATTTT. Its translation is CASSGTSGSTDTQYF. The chain carries TRBV5-1 and TRBJ2-3, with TRBD2 matching over 8 bases. The CDR3 spans 15 residues. The V and J ends lost 4 bases and 0 bases, in that order; junction bases with no gene match: 4. Germline CDR1 and CDR2: SGHRS and YFSETQ.

The sample holds one count of this clone. The chain employs TRBV19 and TRBJ2-3; no reliable D call. V was cut by 5 bases and J by 3 bases, with 15 bases left in between. CDR1 LNHDA and CDR2 SQIVND come from the germline V gene (reference sequence). This CDR3 is built from 15 residues. This CDR3 reads CASSERHRATDTQYF. In nucleotides, the CDR3 is TGTGCCAGTAGTGAACGGCACCGCGCAACAGATACGCAGTATTTT.

The V gene is TRBV28, the J gene TRBJ2-3; TRBD1 aligns across 10 bases. Losses at the gene ends were 7 bases for V and 1 base for J; bases not matched to a gene: 5. This CDR3 region has 15 residues. Germline V gene lookup returns CDR1 MDHEN and CDR2 SYDVKM. DNA for the CDR3: TGTGCCAGCACCATTGGGACAGGGGGCACAGATACGCAGTATTTT. Translated: CASTIGTGGTDTQYF.

This sequence joins TRBV5-1 and TRBJ2-1, with 10 positions matching TRBD1. This CDR3 has 18 amino acids. CDR1 is SGHRS, CDR2 YFSETQ, per germline. V shed 1 base and J 4 bases; nucleotides not matched to a gene: 11. CDR3 coding DNA: TGCGCCAGCAGCTTGAGGACAGGGGGTGGGAGGCGGTACAATGAGCAGTTCTTC. This gives the protein CASSLRTGGGRRYNEQFF.

This chain links TRBV20-1 with TRBJ2-7, with a tentative D call TRBD2 (6 bases). This CDR3 has 14 amino acids. The germline V gene has CDR1 DFQATT and CDR2 SNEGSKA (reference sequence). Trimming pared 3 bases from V and 4 bases from J, leaving 16 bases between. The CDR3 DNA is TGCAGTGCTAGTGGGGTAGGGGCGGGATACGAGCAGTACTTC. This gives the protein CSASGVGAGYEQYF.

CDR3 coding DNA: TGCGCCACCCCGGGACTAGCGGAAAGCTCCTACAATGAGCAGTTCTTC. Translated, it gives CATPGLAESSYNEQFF. The chain recombines TRBV10-1 with TRBJ2-1; TRBD2 aligns across 11 bases. CDR3 length: 16 amino acids. V shed 10 bases, J shed 0 bases, and the junction held 8 bases outside the gene matches. Germline CDR1 WNHNN, CDR2 SYGVQD (reference sequence).

The rearrangement joins TRBV4-1 to TRBJ2-1, with no clear D. Germline V gives CDR1 MGHRA, CDR2 YSYEKL. V was shortened by 6 bases and J by 7 bases, with 16 bases between the two germline ends. There are 14 residues in the CDR3. The CDR3 nucleotides are TGCGCCAGCAGTCCGCCGCCGGGCTGGAATGAGCAGTTCTTC. Amino acid sequence: CASSPPPGWNEQFF.

The chain is built from TRBV3-1 (or the pseudogene TRBV3-2) and TRBJ1-4; no firm D call. The CDR3 sequence is 12 residues long. With 4 bases removed from V and 10 bases from J, the gap between germline ends came to 10 bases. The germline V gene encodes CDR1 LGHDT and CDR2 YNNKEL (reference sequence). The CDR3 region is CASSPQERKLFF. The CDR3 bases are TGTGCCAGCAGCCCACAAGAAAGAAAACTGTTTTTT.

This rearrangement joins TRBV12-3 or TRBV12-4 to TRBJ2-5; no reliable D call. Trimming cost V 5 bases and J 7 bases, with 14 bases left between them. This CDR3 is built from 13 residues. CDR3 nucleotide sequence: TGTGCCAGCAGTACCTTGGACGGAGCGACCCAGTACTTC. Translating gives CASSTLDGATQYF.

V gene TRBV24-1 combines with J gene TRBJ2-3, with D uncertain. CDR1 is KGHDR, CDR2 SFDVKD, per germline. The CDR3 spans 15 residues. Between the trimmed V and J ends, which lost 5 bases and 0 bases, there was a span of 11 bases. The CDR3 sequence: CATSGAEPSTDTQYF. The CDR3 DNA reads as TGTGCCACCAGTGGGGCGGAGCCTAGCACAGATACGCAGTATTTT.

The chain joins TRBV2 to TRBJ2-3; the match to TRBD2 covers 11 bases. The CDR3 consists of 16 residues. V gave up 6 bases and J gave up 1 base; unmatched junction bases: 6. Looked up from germline, CDR1 is SNHLY and CDR2 is FYNNEI. This CDR3 reads CASSALLAGGTDTQYF. CDR3 DNA sequence: TGTGCCAGCAGCGCCCTACTAGCGGGGGGCACAGATACGCAGTATTTT.

The chain recombines TRBV7-3 with TRBJ2-3, with D unresolved. V lost 5 bases, J lost 0 bases, and 6 bases lay in between. CDR1 and CDR2 from the germline V gene are SGHTA and FQGTGA. This CDR3 is 13 amino acids long. CDR3 in amino acids: CASSVSSTDTQYF. In nucleotides, the CDR3 is TGTGCCAGCAGCGTCTCTAGCACAGATACGCAGTATTTT.

The chain has TRBV6-5 and TRBJ2-5; TRBD1 matches at 9 bases. Germline V gives CDR1 MNHEY, CDR2 SVGAGI. The CDR3 covers 13 residues. Trimming at V came to 7 bases and at J to 5 bases, leaving 5 bases not matched to a gene. CDR3 sequence reads: CASTPGTGETQYF. The DNA for the CDR3 is TGTGCCAGCACTCCCGGGACAGGGGAGACCCAGTACTTC.